A selection of T cell receptor beta chains follows, all from one sample in a study of cytomegalovirus exposure and HLA in healthy donors. The protocol was immunoSEQ multiplex PCR, while the TCRdb copy is restricted to in-frame clones and leaves out a portion. The sample consists of about 190,000 clones, roughly 80% of them appearing once. Sequencing used PBMCs. The receptors originated from a woman aged 25-40 years in good health and CMV-seropositive. The CDR3 runs from the conserved cysteine through the conserved F or W. D genes are given only for firm matches. Clone size is given for some rows only: seen once, a few or many times, or a class if the clone is expanded.

TRBV6-6,TRBJ1-2,TRBD1,.,CASLRDSYYGYTF,TGTGCCAGCCTCCGGGACAGCTACTATGGCTACACCTTC
TRBV29-1,TRBJ1-3,.,.,CSVEAGPSWSGNTIYF,TGCAGCGTTGAAGCGGGTCCCTCCTGGTCTGGAAACACCATATATTTT
TRBV5-5,TRBJ2-7,TRBD1,.,CASSRTGGDHYEQYF,TGTGCCAGCAGCCGAACAGGGGGCGATCACTACGAGCAGTACTTC
TRBV6-5,TRBJ2-2,TRBD1,.,CASSPWTGGTGELFF,TGTGCCAGCAGTCCCTGGACAGGGGGCACCGGGGAGCTGTTTTTT
TRBV18,TRBJ2-1,TRBD2,.,CASSPQTSGRLKQSGNEQFF,TGTGCCAGCTCACCTCAGACTAGCGGGAGGCTAAAACAAAGTGGGAATGAGCAGTTCTTC
TRBV9,TRBJ2-3,TRBD2,once,CASSPTGLAGRDTQYF,TGTGCCAGCAGCCCCACGGGACTAGCGGGGAGAGATACGCAGTATTTT
TRBV4-1,TRBJ2-1,TRBD1,once,CASSQPGQGTYNEQFF,TGCGCCAGCAGCCAGCCGGGACAGGGTACCTACAATGAGCAGTTCTTC
TRBV15,TRBJ2-4,.,few,CATSRVSGSDIQYF,TGTGCCACCAGCAGGGTATCAGGGTCGGACATTCAGTACTTC
TRBV27,TRBJ1-1,.,.,CASRGRGLNTEAFF,TGTGCCAGCAGGGGGCGGGGGCTGAACACTGAAGCTTTCTTT
TRBV9,TRBJ2-1,TRBD2,few,CASSPRPLAGREQFF,TGTGCCAGCAGCCCTCGCCCCCTAGCGGGTAGGGAGCAGTTCTTC
TRBV27,TRBJ1-2,TRBD1,.,CASSPWTGRNYGYTF,TGTGCCAGCAGTCCCTGGACAGGACGGAACTATGGCTACACCTTC
TRBV14,TRBJ1-3,TRBD1,.,CASSWDSSGNTIYF,TGTGCCAGCAGCTGGGACAGCTCTGGAAACACCATATATTTT
TRBV10-3,TRBJ1-1,.,.,CAISERGRETEAFF,TGTGCCATCAGTGAGCGGGGCCGGGAGACTGAAGCTTTCTTT
TRBV4-3,TRBJ1-1,.,.,CASRKLGGNTEAFF,TGCGCCAGCAGGAAACTAGGGGGGAACACTGAAGCTTTCTTT
TRBV18,TRBJ1-2,.,.,CASSPGSGYTF,TGTGCCAGCTCACCAGGCTCCGGCTACACCTTC
TRBV4-2,TRBJ2-2,TRBD2,.,CASSQRGETPNTGELFF,TGTGCCAGCAGCCAGCGGGGGGAAACGCCGAACACCGGGGAGCTGTTTTTT
TRBV4-2,TRBJ2-2,.,few,CASSQARGPTGELFF,TGTGCCAGCAGCCAAGCGCGGGGCCCCACGGGGGAGCTGTTTTTT
TRBV28,TRBJ1-5,.,.,CASSFLRGAGSNQPQHF,TGTGCCAGCAGTTTCCTCAGAGGGGCGGGGAGCAATCAGCCCCAGCATTTT
TRBV11-3,TRBJ2-3,TRBD1,few,CASSQAGTGGSTDTQYF,TGTGCCAGCAGCCAAGCCGGGACAGGGGGCTCCACAGATACGCAGTATTTT
TRBV21-1,TRBJ2-7,.,.,CASSKALNSQAHRHTYEQYF,TGTGCCAGCAGCAAAGCGCTTAACAGCCAGGCCCATCGTCATACCTACGAGCAGTACTTC
TRBV30,TRBJ1-4,.,.,CAWSVPYVGEEKLFF,TGTGCCTGGAGTGTACCTTACGTCGGAGAAGAAAAACTGTTTTTT
TRBV5-1,TRBJ2-5,TRBD1,.,CASSGRQGPGETQYF,TGCGCCAGCAGCGGGCGACAGGGCCCAGGAGAGACCCAGTACTTC
TRBV4-2,TRBJ2-1,.,few,CASSQDLAYSSYNEQFF,TGTGCCAGCAGCCAAGATCTAGCGTATAGCTCCTACAATGAGCAGTTCTTC
TRBV5-1,TRBJ2-5,TRBD2,.,CASSLALADQETQYF,TGCGCCAGCAGCTTGGCCCTAGCGGACCAAGAGACCCAGTACTTC
TRBV10-3,TRBJ2-7,.,.,CAISESSSYYEQYF,TGTGCCATCAGTGAGTCCTCTAGTTACTACGAGCAGTACTTC
TRBV28,TRBJ2-1,TRBD2,.,CASSLPLGSGRADEQFF,TGTGCCAGCAGTCTCCCATTGGGTAGCGGGAGGGCCGATGAGCAGTTCTTC
TRBV10-3,TRBJ2-7,.,.,CAISDRGLLEQYF,TGTGCCATCAGTGATCGGGGTCTCCTCGAGCAGTACTTC
TRBV29-1,TRBJ2-7,.,.,CSVVQNGRRGEQYF,TGCAGCGTTGTCCAAAACGGGAGAAGAGGCGAGCAGTACTTC
TRBV28,TRBJ1-1,.,.,CASRQQALNTEAFF,TGTGCCAGCAGACAACAGGCCCTGAACACTGAAGCTTTCTTT
TRBV9,TRBJ1-5,.,.,CASGGGDSNQPQHF,TGTGCCAGCGGGGGGGGCGATAGCAATCAGCCCCAGCATTTT
TRBV10-3,TRBJ1-1,TRBD1,once,CAISDSGQGLNTEAFF,TGTGCCATCAGTGATTCAGGACAGGGCCTCAACACTGAAGCTTTCTTT
TRBV5-1,TRBJ2-3,TRBD2,once,CASSLFLAGTDTQYF,TGCGCCAGCAGCTTGTTCCTAGCGGGCACAGATACGCAGTATTTT
TRBV27,TRBJ2-7,TRBD2,.,CASSAGDSAREQYF,TGTGCCAGCTCGGCGGGGGATTCCGCGCGGGAGCAGTACTTC
TRBV7-9,TRBJ1-5,.,.,CASSLAFSGQHNQPQHF,TGTGCCAGCAGCTTAGCGTTTTCCGGACAGCACAATCAGCCCCAGCATTTT
TRBV28,TRBJ2-7,TRBD1,.,CASSLTGQGTYEQYF,TGTGCCAGCAGTCTGACGGGACAGGGGACCTACGAGCAGTACTTC
TRBV5-1,TRBJ1-1,.,.,CASTGTRLTEAFF,TGCGCCAGCACAGGGACACGCCTCACTGAAGCTTTCTTT
TRBV6-5,TRBJ1-1,TRBD1,few,CASSYGQGSTEAFF,TGTGCCAGCAGTTACGGACAGGGAAGCACTGAAGCTTTCTTT
TRBV9,TRBJ1-2,.,.,CASSVGGDYGYTF,TGTGCCAGCAGCGTAGGGGGGGACTATGGCTACACCTTC